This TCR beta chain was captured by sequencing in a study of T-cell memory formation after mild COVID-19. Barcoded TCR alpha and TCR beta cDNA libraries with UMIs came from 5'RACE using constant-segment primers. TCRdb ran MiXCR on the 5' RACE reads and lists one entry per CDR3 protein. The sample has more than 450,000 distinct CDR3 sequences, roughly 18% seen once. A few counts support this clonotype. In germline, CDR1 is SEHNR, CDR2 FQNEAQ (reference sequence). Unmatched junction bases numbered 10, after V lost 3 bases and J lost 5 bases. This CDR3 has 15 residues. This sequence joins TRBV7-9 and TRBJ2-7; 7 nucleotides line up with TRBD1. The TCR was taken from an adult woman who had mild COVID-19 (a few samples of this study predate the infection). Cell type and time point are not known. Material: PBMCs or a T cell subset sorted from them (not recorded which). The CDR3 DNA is TGTGCCAGCAGCTTTGGACAGGCGGCGAGAAACGAGCAGTACTTC. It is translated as CASSFGQAARNEQYF.